This T cell receptor (beta chain) was profiled in a study of blood T cell repertoires in COVID-19. Clones were read by immunoSEQ multiplex PCR, and TCRdb kept only the in-frame ones, dropping some. The table records about 130,000 clones, over 70% of them present only once. From germline, CDR1 is SGDLS and CDR2 YYNGEE. The CDR3 is 12 residues long. The germline V and J ends were trimmed by 0 bases and 10 bases, with 10 bases remaining between them. What was sequenced was peripheral blood. The source of this sequence is an older man with acute or convalescent COVID-19. This chain connects TRBV9 to TRBJ1-1; D gene unclear. DNA of the CDR3: TGTGCCAGCAGCGTAGGCGGGGAAGTAGCTTTCTTT. Translating it yields CASSVGGEVAFF.